This T cell receptor beta chain derives from a study of CD8+CD57+ T cells in acquired aplastic anemia. The wider study: DNA from sorted CD4+ and CD8+ cells averaged about 3.2 ug.

This CDR3 is 17 amino acids long. Germline V gene lookup returns CDR1 SGHTA and CDR2 FQGTGA. Germline trimming cut 3 bases from V and 3 bases from J; bases unmatched to any gene: 10. Genomic DNA templated the TCR beta VDJ and CDR3 profiling. Each CDR3 protein gets one entry after TCRdb re-called the reads with MiXCR. The profile shows fewer than 250,000 distinct CDR3 sequences, around half of them singletons. This clonotype originated in a human donor in good health, serving as a control. V usage is TRBV7-3 and J usage is TRBJ1-2, with 10 bases identical to TRBD1. The sequenced sample consisted of sorted CD4+, CD8+, or CD8+CD57+ T cells (not recorded which) from PBMCs. Here the CDR3 reads CASSLEPIGTGDYGYTF. DNA for the CDR3: TGTGCCAGCAGCTTGGAACCTATAGGGACAGGGGACTATGGCTACACCTTC.